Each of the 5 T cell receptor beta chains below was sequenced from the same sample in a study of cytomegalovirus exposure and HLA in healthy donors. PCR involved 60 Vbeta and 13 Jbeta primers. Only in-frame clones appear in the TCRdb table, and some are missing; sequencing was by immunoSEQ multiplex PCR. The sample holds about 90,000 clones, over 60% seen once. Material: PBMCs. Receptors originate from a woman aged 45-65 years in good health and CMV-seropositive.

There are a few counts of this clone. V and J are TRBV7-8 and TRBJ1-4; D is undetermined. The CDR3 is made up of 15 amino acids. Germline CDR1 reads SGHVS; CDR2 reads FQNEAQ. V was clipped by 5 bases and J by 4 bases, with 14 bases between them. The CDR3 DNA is TGTGCCAGCAGCACCCGAGCGGGATATAATGAAAAACTGTTTTTT. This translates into CASSTRAGYNEKLFF.

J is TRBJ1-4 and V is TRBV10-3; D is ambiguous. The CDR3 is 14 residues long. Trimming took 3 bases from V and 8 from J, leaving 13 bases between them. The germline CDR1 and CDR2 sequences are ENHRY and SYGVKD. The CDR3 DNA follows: TGTGCCATCAGTGACCCCTCGAACGGGGAAAAACTGTTTTTT. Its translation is CAISDPSNGEKLFF.

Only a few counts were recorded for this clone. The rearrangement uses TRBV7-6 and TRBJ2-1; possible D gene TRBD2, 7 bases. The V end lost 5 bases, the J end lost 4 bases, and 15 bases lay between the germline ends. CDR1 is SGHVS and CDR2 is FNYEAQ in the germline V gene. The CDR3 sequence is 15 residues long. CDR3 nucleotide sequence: TGTGCCAGCAGCCCTCTGGCGGGGGCTTACAATGAGCAGTTCTTC. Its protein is CASSPLAGAYNEQFF.

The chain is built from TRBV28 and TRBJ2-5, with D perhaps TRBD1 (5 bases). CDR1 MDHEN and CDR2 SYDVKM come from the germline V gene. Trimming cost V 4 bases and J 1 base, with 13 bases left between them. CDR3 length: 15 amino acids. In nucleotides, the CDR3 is TGTGCCAGCAGTTCCCCTGGCAGGGTCCAAGAGACCCAGTACTTC. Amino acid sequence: CASSSPGRVQETQYF. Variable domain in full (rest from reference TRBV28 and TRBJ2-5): DVKVTQSSRYLVKRTGEKVFLECVQDMDHENMFWYRQDPGLGLRLIYFSYDVKMKEKGDIPEGYSVSREKKERFSLILESASTNQTSMYLCASSSPGRVQETQYFGPGTRLLVL.

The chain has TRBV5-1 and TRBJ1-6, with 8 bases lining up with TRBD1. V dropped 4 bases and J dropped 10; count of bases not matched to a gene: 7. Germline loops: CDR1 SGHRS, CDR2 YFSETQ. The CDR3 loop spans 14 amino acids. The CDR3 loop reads CASSPGTGLSPLHF. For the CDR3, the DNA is TGCGCCAGCAGCCCGGGGACAGGTTTGTCACCCCTCCACTTT.